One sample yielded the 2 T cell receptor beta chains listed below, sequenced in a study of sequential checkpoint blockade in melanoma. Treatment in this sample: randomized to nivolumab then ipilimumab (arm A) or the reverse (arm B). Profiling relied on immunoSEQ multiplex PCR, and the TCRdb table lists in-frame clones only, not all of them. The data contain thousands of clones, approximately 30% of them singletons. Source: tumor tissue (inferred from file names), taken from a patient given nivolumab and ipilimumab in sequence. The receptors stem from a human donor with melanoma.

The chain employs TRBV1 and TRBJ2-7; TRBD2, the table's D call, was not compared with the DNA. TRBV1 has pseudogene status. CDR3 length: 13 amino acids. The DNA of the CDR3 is TGCGCCAGCAGGGAGGGGATAACGGGAGAGCAGTACTTC. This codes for CASREGITGEQYF.

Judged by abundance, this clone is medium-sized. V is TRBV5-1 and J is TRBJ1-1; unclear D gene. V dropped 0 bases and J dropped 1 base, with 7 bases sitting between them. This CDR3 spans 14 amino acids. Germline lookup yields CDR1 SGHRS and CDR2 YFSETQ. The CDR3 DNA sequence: TGCGCCAGCAGCTTGGCAGCCCCGAACACTGAAGCTTTCTTT. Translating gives CASSLAAPNTEAFF. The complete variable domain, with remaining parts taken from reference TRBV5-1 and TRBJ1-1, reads KAGVTQTPRYLIKTRGQQVTLSCSPISGHRSVSWYQQTPGQGLQFLFEYFSETQRNKGNFPGRFSGRQFSNSRSEMNVSTLELGDSALYLCASSLAAPNTEAFFGQGTRLTVV.